The 3 T cell receptor beta chains given below trace back to one sample, sequenced in a study of technical replicates of blood from a few donors. Profiled with immunoSEQ multiplex PCR; TCRdb holds only in-frame clones, not every one. This table holds 60,000 to 80,000 clones, about 90% found once. Sequenced input: PBMCs. These receptors came from a human donor in good health. Some clones in this sample may be carry-over from other donors' samples.

This rearrangement joins TRBV6-5 to TRBJ1-2; D may be TRBD1 (6 bases). Per the germline V gene, CDR1 is MNHEY and CDR2 is SVGAGI. Trimming cost V 6 bases and J 1 base, with 15 bases left between them. This CDR3 is 15 amino acids long. CDR3 coding DNA: TGTGCCAGCAGCTCTAACAGGGCCAGTAACTATGGCTACACCTTC. Residues: CASSSNRASNYGYTF.

The chain has TRBV2 and TRBJ1-1; D call uncertain. This CDR3 contains 13 residues. Per the germline V gene, CDR1 is SNHLY and CDR2 is FYNNEI. Trimming pared 1 base from V and 2 bases from J, leaving 5 bases between. CDR3 sequence: CASSEEINTEAFF. CDR3 DNA: TGTGCCAGCAGTGAAGAAATAAACACTGAAGCTTTCTTT.

The rearrangement uses TRBV5-1 and TRBJ2-1; tentatively, D is TRBD2 (5 bases). CDR3 length: 13 amino acids. From germline, CDR1 is SGHRS and CDR2 YFSETQ. The V end was cut by 4 bases, the J end by 5 bases, with 10 bases between. The CDR3 here is CASSRRANNEQFF. CDR3 nucleotide sequence: TGCGCCAGCAGCCGGCGGGCAAACAATGAGCAGTTCTTC.